Listed here are 20 T cell receptor beta chains from one sample, sequenced in a study of T cell responses to AZD1222 COVID-19 vaccine. The method was immunoSEQ multiplex PCR; TCRdb's version includes in-frame clones alone and lacks a portion of them. The sample records tens of thousands of clones, more than 75% being singletons. The sequenced sample was peripheral blood, obtained on day 0 of AZD1222 vaccination. Every receptor here comes from an adult in good health.

Turning to this clone: The sample contains more than one DNA sequence encoding this CDR3. This sequence joins TRBV18 and TRBJ1-1, with 10 bases aligning to TRBD1. CDR1 is KGHSH, CDR2 LQKENI, per germline. J lost 6 bases, V lost 3 bases, and 1 base had no gene match. The CDR3 is 13 amino acids. The CDR3 nucleotides read TGTGCCAGCTCACCCGGACAGGGGGCTGAAGCTTTCTTT. Translation gives CASSPGQGAEAFF.

J is TRBJ2-3 and V is TRBV12-3 or TRBV12-4; D might be TRBD2 (6 bases). There are 13 residues in the CDR3. V lost 6 bases and J lost 1, with 8 bases in between. The CDR3 here is CASSSSGTDTQYF. CDR3 bases: TGTGCCAGCAGCTCTAGCGGCACAGATACGCAGTATTTT.

The DNA for the CDR3 is TGTGCCAGCAGGACAACAGGGGACACTGAAGCTTTCTTT. Protein product: CASRTTGDTEAFF. The chain links TRBV27 to TRBJ1-1; 7 bases match TRBD1. The germline gives CDR1 MNHEY, CDR2 SMNVEV (reference sequence). The CDR3 is 13 residues long. V was clipped by 6 bases and J by 3 bases; unmatched bases: 4.

The chain uses TRBV5-6 and TRBJ1-1, with a weak D call TRBD1 (5 bases). The CDR3 totals 12 residues. Looked up from germline, CDR1 is SGHDT and CDR2 is YYEEEE. Deletions cut 1 base from V and 7 bases from J, with 8 bases between. The CDR3 here is CASSLRGGEAFF. DNA for the CDR3: TGTGCCAGCAGCTTGAGGGGCGGTGAAGCTTTCTTT.

This chain joins TRBV27 and TRBJ2-1, with 8 bases aligning to TRBD2. The CDR3 has 12 amino acids. Germline CDR1 MNHEY, CDR2 SMNVEV (reference sequence). V was pared by 4 bases and J by 13 bases, with 6 bases of the junction left unmatched. CDR3 nucleotides: TGTGCCAGCAGTTCGGGAGGGCTCAAACAGTTCTTC. Amino acids: CASSSGGLKQFF.

This CDR3 is CASSLARGRAFYEQYF. Here the CDR3 DNA reads TGCGCCAGCAGCTTGGCTCGCGGGAGGGCCTTCTACGAGCAGTACTTC. The V and J genes are TRBV5-1 and TRBJ2-7; 9 bases fit TRBD2. The CDR3 covers 16 residues. V dropped 0 bases and J dropped 3; count of bases not matched to a gene: 7. The V gene's germline CDR1 is SGHRS and CDR2 YFSETQ.

The chain employs TRBV27 and TRBJ2-7; 11 bases line up with TRBD2. The germline V gene has CDR1 MNHEY and CDR2 SMNVEV (reference sequence). The V gene end was trimmed by 3 bases and the J gene end by 3 bases; junction bases not matched to a gene: 1. This CDR3 comprises 14 residues. DNA of the CDR3: TGTGCCAGCAGTTTTGGACTAGCGGGCTACGAGCAGTACTTC. It yields the protein CASSFGLAGYEQYF.

Here the CDR3 reads CASSFGANTEAFF. For the CDR3, the DNA is TGTGCCAGCAGCTTTGGTGCTAACACTGAAGCTTTCTTT. The chain is built from TRBV7-2 and TRBJ1-1; D unresolved. The CDR3 is 13 residues long. With 3 bases removed from V and 2 bases from J, the gap between germline ends came to 7 bases. The germline V gene encodes CDR1 SGHTA and CDR2 FQGNSA.

The chain links TRBV2 to TRBJ2-7; D uncertain. CDR3 length: 13 amino acids. V was trimmed by 8 bases and J by 2 bases, leaving 13 bases between them. CDR1 is SNHLY and CDR2 is FYNNEI in the germline V gene. The CDR3 loop is CASLGTATYEQYF. The DNA of the CDR3 is TGTGCCAGCCTCGGAACAGCAACCTACGAGCAGTACTTC.

The chain joins TRBV7-9 to TRBJ1-2; 8 nucleotides agree with TRBD1. J was trimmed by 4 bases and V by 1 base; bases with no gene match: 17. CDR3 size: 19 residues. Germline-derived CDR1 and CDR2 are SEHNR and FQNEAQ (reference sequence). DNA of the CDR3: TGTGCCAGCAGCTTAGAACCCCAAATGAGCAGGGGGCCTAGCTATGGCTACACCTTC. This sequence encodes CASSLEPQMSRGPSYGYTF.

The chain links TRBV4-1 to TRBJ2-7; D uncertain. The CDR3 length is 15 residues. V dropped 2 bases and J dropped 7 bases, with 18 bases sitting between them. Germline V lookup: CDR1 MGHRA, CDR2 YSYEKL. For the CDR3, the DNA is TGCGCCAGCAGCCAACGGCCCACCGAAAGAAGGGAGCAGTACTTC. Protein sequence: CASSQRPTERREQYF.

The CDR3 sequence: CASSDPAGALDTEAFF. The CDR3 DNA reads TGTGCCAGTAGCGACCCAGCAGGGGCGCTGGACACTGAAGCTTTCTTT. The chain combines TRBV19 with TRBJ1-1; D is perhaps TRBD1 (6 bases). This CDR3 comprises 16 residues. Germline V gene lookup returns CDR1 LNHDA and CDR2 SQIVND (reference sequence). Trimming left V 6 bases short and J 3 bases short, with 20 bases between. Together with reference TRBV19 and TRBJ1-1, the CDR3 gives the full variable domain: DGGITQSPKYLFRKEGQNVTLSCEQNLNHDAMYWYRQDPGQGLRLIYYSQIVNDFQKGDIAEGYSVSREKKESFPLTVTSAQKNPTAFYLCASSDPAGALDTEAFFGQGTRLTVV.

This rearrangement joins TRBV3-1 (or the pseudogene TRBV3-2) to TRBJ2-1, with 8 positions matching TRBD1. From germline, CDR1 is LGHDT and CDR2 YNNKEL (reference sequence). The CDR3 spans 14 residues. V dropped 4 bases and J dropped 9; count of bases not matched to a gene: 8. CDR3 protein: CASSLIRGQVEQFF. The CDR3 region has the DNA TGTGCCAGCAGCCTAATACGGGGACAGGTTGAGCAGTTCTTC.

The rearrangement uses TRBV10-3 and TRBJ1-4; tentative D call: TRBD1 (5 bases). Germline CDR1 is ENHRY and CDR2 is SYGVKD. CDR3 length: 13 residues. Trimming removed 7 bases at V and 3 bases at J, with 9 bases between. CDR3 coding DNA: TGTGCCATCAACGGGGGATCTAATGAAAAACTGTTTTTT. This translates into CAINGGSNEKLFF.

The chain carries TRBV2 and TRBJ1-1; 7 bases are a match to TRBD1. CDR1 and CDR2 from the germline V gene are SNHLY and FYNNEI. J gave up 1 base and V 4 bases, and 6 bases lay outside the gene matches. This CDR3 contains 15 residues. The CDR3, as DNA: TGTGCCAGCAGTGGAGGACAGGCAGGGAACACTGAAGCTTTCTTT. Translation gives CASSGGQAGNTEAFF.

Details on this clone: At one of its ends the junction is not consistent with the germline gene, which may arise from a read error. The J gene is TRBJ2-7, the V gene TRBV5-1; a weak D match, TRBD2 (5 bases). Germline V gene data show CDR1 as SGHRS and CDR2 as YFSETQ. The length of the CDR3 is 12 residues. The CDR3 coding sequence is TGCGCCAGCAGTCCCGCGGGCCTAGCCCCAGACTTC. Amino acid sequence: CASSPAGLAPDF.

This rearrangement joins TRBV2 to TRBJ2-7; D ambiguous. Germline assignment: CDR1 SNHLY and CDR2 FYNNEI. CDR3 size: 15 residues. V lost 5 bases, J lost 3 bases, and 17 bases lay in between. CDR3 in DNA: TGTGCCAGCAGTCTTGGTCAGGACCCCCGCTACGAGCAGTACTTC. Its translation: CASSLGQDPRYEQYF.

This rearrangement joins TRBV2 to TRBJ2-5; D remains ambiguous. Germline V CDR1 and CDR2: SNHLY, FYNNEI. The CDR3 totals 14 residues. V lost 8 bases to trimming and J lost 5 bases, with 18 bases between them. The CDR3 sequence: CASLPRESRETQYF. The DNA for the CDR3 is TGTGCCAGCCTCCCCCGCGAGTCACGGGAGACCCAGTACTTC.

The chain employs TRBV5-1 and TRBJ1-2, with unresolved D. This CDR3 is 13 amino acids long. The V end was cut by 0 bases, the J end by 2 bases, with 5 bases between. CDR1 is SGHRS, CDR2 YFSETQ, per germline. Here the CDR3 DNA reads TGCGCCAGCAGCTTGGACACCAACTATGGCTACACCTTC. This encodes CASSLDTNYGYTF.

The genes are TRBV6-1 and TRBJ2-7; 11 bases are shared with TRBD1. This CDR3 spans 18 amino acids. Trimming removed 2 bases from V and 5 bases from J; junction bases left unmatched: 14. Germline V lookup: CDR1 MNHNS, CDR2 SASEGT. This CDR3 reads CASSERVRPGQGVHEQYF. CDR3 bases: TGTGCCAGCAGTGAACGCGTGCGACCGGGACAGGGGGTCCACGAGCAGTACTTC.